This paragraph covers one T cell receptor beta chain sequence. Here immunoSEQ multiplex PCR was the method, and the copy in TCRdb shows in-frame clones only, minus some. The sample holds approximately 270,000 clones, about 90% seen once. Germline loops: CDR1 SGHTA, CDR2 FQGNSA. This CDR3 is built from 14 residues. V was shortened by 5 bases and J by 6 bases, with 11 bases between the two germline ends. The data were obtained in a study of blood T cell repertoires in COVID-19. This rearrangement joins TRBV7-2 to TRBJ1-6, with unresolved D. The receptor's source is a woman younger than 45 with acute COVID-19. The sample was PBMCs or T cells enriched from blood (not recorded which). CDR3 region: CASSQPQINSPLHF. The CDR3 DNA follows: TGTGCCAGCAGCCAACCCCAGATTAATTCACCCCTCCACTTT.